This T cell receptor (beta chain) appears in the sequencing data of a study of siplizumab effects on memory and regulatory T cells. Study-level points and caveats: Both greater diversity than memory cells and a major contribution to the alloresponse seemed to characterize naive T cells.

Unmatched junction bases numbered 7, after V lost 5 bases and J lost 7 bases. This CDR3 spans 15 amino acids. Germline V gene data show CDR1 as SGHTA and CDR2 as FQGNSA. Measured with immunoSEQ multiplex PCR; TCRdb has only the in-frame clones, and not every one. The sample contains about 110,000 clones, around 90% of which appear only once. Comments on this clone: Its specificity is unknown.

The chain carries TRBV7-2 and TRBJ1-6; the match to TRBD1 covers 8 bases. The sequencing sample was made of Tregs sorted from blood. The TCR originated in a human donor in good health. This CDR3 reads CASSSPQGANSPLHF. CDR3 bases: TGTGCCAGCAGCAGCCCCCAGGGGGCGAATTCACCCCTCCACTTT.